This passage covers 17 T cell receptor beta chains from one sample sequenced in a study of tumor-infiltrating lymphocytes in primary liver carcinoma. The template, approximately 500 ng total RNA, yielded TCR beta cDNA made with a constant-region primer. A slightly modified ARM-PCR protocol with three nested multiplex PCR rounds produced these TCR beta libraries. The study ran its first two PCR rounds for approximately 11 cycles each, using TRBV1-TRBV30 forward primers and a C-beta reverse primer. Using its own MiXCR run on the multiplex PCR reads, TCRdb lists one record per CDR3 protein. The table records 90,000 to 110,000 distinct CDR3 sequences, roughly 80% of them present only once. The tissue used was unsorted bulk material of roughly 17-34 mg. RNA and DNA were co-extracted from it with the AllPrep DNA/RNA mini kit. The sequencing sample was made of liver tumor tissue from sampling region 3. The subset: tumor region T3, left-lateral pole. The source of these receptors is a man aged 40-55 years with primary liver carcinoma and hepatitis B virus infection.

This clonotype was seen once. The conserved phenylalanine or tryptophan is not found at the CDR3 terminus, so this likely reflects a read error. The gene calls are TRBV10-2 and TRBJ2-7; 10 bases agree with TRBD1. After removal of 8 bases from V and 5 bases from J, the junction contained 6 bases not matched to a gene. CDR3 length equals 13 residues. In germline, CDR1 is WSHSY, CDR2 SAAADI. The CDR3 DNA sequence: TGCGCCAGCCGGGACAGGGGCATCGACGAGCAGTACTTA. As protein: CASRDRGIDEQYL.

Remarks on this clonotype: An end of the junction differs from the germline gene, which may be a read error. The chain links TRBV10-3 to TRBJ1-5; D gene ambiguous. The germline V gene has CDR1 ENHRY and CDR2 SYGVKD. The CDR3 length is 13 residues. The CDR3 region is CGISDSENQLHHF. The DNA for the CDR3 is TGTGGCATCAGTGATTCAGAGAATCAGCTCCATCATTTT.

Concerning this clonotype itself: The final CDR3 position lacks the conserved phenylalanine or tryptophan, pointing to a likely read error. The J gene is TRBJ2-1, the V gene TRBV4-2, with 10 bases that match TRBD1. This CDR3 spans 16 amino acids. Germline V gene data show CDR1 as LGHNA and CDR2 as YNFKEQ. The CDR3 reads CANSHTGGQGNNEQFI. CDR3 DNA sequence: TGTGCCAACAGCCACACCGGGGGACAGGGGAACAATGAGCAGTTCATC.

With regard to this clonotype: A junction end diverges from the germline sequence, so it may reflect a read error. The CDR3 DNA follows: TGTGCCAGCAGTCTCGTCAGGGGGGGTTGCAATGAGCAGTCCTTC. Translated, it gives CASSLVRGGCNEQSF. V and J are TRBV5-4 and TRBJ2-1; D may be TRBD1 or TRBD2 (7 bases each). The CDR3 loop spans 15 amino acids. CDR1 and CDR2 (germline): SGHNT, YYREEE (reference sequence).

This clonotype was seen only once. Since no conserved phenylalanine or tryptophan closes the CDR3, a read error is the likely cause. The CDR3 coding sequence is TGTGCCAGCAGCACAACGTCCAACGACCTCTATGAGCAGTACTTA. The encoded protein is CASSTTSNDLYEQYL. The chain combines TRBV5-4 with TRBJ2-7, with no clear D. CDR1 is SGHNT, CDR2 YYREEE, per germline (reference sequence). This CDR3 has 15 amino acids. V was clipped by 4 bases and J by 7 bases, with 21 bases between them.

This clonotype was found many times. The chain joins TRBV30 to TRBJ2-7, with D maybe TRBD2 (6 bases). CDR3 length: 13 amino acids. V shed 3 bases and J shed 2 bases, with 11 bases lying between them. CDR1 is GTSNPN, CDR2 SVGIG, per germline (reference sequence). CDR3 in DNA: TGTGCCTGGAGACCGGGAGCCGCCTACGAGCAGTACTTC. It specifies CAWRPGAAYEQYF.

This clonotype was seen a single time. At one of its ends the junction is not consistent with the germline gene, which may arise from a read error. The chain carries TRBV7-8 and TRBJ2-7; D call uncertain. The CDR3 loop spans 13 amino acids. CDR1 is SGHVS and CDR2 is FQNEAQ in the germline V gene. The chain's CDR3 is CASSFTSAYELYF. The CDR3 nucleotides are TGTGCCAGTAGCTTTACCAGCGCCTACGAGCTGTACTTC.

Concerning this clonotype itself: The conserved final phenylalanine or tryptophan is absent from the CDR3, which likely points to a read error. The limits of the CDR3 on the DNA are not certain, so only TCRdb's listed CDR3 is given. CDR3 amino acids: CASSGTTGGRMETQYL. The V call is TRBV5-4, the J call TRBJ2-5; the table names TRBD1, a call not compared with the DNA. The germline gives CDR1 SGHNT, CDR2 YYREEE (reference sequence). Ends included, the CDR3 has 16 residues.

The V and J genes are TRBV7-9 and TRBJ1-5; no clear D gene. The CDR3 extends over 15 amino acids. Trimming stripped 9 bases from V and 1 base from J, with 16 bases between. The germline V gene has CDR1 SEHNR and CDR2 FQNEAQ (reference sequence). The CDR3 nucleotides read TGTGCCAGTAGCCCCCAGGTAGGAAGCAATCAGCCCCAGCATTTT. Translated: CASSPQVGSNQPQHF.

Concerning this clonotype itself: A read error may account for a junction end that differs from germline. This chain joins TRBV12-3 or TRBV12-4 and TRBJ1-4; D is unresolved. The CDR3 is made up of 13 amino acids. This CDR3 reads CASSLLWNGKLFF. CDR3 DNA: TGTGCCAGTAGTTTGTTATGGAACGGAAAACTGTTTTTT.

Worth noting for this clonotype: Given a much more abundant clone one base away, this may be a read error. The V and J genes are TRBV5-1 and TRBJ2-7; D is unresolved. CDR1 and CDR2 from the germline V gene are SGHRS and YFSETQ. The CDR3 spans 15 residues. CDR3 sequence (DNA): TGCGCCGGCAGCTTGGTCGGCGCAGCCTCCAACGAGCAGTACTTC. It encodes CAGSLVGAASNEQYF. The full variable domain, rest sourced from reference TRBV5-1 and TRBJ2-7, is KAGVTQTPRYLIKTRGQQVTLSCSPISGHRSVSWYQQTPGQGLQFLFEYFSETQRNKGNFPGRFSGRQFSNSRSEMNVSTLELGDSALYLCAGSLVGAASNEQYFGPGTRLTVT.

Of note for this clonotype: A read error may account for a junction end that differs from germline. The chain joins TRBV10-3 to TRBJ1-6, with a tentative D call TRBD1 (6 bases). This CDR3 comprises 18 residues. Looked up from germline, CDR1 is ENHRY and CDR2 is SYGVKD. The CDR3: CAISGVSGGASNNSPLHF. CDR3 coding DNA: TGTGCCATCAGTGGGGTGAGCGGGGGCGCGTCTAATAATTCACCACTCCACTTT.

In DNA form, the CDR3 reads TGCGCCAGCAGAGAAGGAACGGTGCCCTATGGCTACACCTTC. This translates into CASREGTVPYGYTF. The chain carries TRBV10-2 and TRBJ1-2; D remains unclear. CDR1 is WSHSY and CDR2 is SAAADI in the germline V gene. This CDR3 is built from 14 residues. Between the trimmed V and J ends, which lost 6 bases and 4 bases, there was a span of 15 bases.

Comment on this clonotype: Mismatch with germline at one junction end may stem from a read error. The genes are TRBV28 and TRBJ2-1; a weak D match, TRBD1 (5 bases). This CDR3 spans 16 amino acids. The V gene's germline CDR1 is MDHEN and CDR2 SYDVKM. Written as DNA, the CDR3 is TGTGCCAGTAGTTCAACCGGACAATTATCCTACAATGAGCAGTTCTTC. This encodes CASSSTGQLSYNEQFF.

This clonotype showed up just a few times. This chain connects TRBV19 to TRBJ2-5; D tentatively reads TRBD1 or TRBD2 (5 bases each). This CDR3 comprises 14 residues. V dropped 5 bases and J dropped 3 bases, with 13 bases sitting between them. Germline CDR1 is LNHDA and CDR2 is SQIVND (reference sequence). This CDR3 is CASSRRRGEETQYF. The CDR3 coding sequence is TGTGCCAGTAGTCGTCGGAGAGGGGAAGAGACCCAGTACTTC. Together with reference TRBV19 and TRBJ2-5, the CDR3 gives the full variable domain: DGGITQSPKYLFRKEGQNVTLSCEQNLNHDAMYWYRQDPGQGLRLIYYSQIVNDFQKGDIAEGYSVSREKKESFPLTVTSAQKNPTAFYLCASSRRRGEETQYFGPGTRLLVL.

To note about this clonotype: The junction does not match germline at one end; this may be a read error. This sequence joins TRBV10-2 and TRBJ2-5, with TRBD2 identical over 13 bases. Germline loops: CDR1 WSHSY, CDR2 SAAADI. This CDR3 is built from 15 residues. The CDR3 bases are TGCACCAGCAGCGGACTAGCGGGAGTTCAAGGGACCCAGTACTTC. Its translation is CTSSGLAGVQGTQYF.

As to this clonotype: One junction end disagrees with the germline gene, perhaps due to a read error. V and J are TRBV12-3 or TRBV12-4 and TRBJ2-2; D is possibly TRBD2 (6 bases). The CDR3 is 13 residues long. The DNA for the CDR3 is TGTGCCAACAGCCCCCGGGAGTCCGGGGAACTGTTTTTT. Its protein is CANSPRESGELFF.